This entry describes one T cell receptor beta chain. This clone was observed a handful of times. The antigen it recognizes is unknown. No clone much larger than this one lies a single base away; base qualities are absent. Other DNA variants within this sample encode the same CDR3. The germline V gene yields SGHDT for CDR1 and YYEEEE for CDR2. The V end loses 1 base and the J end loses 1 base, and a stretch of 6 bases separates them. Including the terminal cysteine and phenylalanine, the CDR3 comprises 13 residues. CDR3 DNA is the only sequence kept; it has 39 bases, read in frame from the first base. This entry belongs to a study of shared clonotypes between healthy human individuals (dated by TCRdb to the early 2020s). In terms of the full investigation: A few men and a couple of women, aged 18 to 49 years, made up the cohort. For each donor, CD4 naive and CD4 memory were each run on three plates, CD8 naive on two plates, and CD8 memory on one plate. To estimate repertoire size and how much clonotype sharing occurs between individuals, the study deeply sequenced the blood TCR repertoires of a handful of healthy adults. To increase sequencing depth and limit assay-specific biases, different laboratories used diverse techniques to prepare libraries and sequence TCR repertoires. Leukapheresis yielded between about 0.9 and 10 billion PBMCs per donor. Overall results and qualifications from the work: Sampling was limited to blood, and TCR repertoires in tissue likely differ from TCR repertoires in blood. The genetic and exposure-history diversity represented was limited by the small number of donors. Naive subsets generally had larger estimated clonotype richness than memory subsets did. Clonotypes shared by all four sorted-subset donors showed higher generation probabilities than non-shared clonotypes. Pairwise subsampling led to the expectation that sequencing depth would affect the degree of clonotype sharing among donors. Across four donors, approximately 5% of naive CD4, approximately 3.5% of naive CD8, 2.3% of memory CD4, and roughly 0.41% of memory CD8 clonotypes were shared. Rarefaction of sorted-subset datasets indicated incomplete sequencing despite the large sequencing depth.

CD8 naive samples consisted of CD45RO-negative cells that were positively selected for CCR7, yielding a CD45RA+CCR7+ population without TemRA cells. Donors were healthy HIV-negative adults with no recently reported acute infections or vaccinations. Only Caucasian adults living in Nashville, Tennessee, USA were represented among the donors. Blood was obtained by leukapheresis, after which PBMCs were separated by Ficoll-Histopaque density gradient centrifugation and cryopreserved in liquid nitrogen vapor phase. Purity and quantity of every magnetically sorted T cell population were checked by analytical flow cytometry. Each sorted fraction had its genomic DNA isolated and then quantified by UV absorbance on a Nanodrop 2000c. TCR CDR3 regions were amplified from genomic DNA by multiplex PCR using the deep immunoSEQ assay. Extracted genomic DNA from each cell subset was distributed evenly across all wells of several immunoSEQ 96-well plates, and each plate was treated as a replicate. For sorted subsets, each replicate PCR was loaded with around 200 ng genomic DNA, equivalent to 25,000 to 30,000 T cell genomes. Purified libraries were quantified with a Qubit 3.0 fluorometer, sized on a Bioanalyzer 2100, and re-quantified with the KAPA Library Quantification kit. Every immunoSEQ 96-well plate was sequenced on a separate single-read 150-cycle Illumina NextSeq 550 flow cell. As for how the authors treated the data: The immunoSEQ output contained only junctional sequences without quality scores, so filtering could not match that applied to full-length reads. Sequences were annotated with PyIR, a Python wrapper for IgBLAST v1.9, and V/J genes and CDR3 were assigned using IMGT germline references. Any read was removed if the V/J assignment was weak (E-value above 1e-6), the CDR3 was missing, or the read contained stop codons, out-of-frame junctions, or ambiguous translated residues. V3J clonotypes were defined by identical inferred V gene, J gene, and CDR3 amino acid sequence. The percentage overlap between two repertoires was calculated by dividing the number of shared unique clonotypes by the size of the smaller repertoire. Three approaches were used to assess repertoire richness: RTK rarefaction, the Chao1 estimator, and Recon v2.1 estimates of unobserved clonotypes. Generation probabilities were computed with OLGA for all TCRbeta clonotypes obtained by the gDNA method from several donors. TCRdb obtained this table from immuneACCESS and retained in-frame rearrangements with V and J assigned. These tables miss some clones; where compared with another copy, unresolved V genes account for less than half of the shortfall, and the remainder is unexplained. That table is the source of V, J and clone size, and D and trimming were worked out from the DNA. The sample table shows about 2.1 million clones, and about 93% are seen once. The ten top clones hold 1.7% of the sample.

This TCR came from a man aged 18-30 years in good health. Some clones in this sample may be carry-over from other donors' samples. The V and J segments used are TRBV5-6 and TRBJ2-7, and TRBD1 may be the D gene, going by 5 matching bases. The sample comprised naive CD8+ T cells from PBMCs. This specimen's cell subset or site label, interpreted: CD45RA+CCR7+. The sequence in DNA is TGTGCCAGCAGCTTGCAGGGTTCCTACGAGCAGTACTTC. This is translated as CASSLQGSYEQYF.